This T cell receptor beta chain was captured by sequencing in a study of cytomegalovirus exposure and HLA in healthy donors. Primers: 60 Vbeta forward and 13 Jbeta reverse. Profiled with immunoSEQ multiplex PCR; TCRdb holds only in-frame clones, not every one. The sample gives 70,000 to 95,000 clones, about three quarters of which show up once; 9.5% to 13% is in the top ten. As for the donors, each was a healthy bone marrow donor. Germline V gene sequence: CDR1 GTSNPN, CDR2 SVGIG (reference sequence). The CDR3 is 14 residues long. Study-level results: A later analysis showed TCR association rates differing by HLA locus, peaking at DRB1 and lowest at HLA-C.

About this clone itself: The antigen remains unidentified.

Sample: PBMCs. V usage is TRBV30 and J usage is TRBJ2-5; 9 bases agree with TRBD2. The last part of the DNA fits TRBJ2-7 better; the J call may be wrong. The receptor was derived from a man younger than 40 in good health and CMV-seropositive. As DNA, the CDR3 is TGTGCCTGGAGCGCCGCAGCGGGGGGTTACGAGCAGTACTTC. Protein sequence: CAWSAAAGGYEQYF.